The rows below give T cell receptor beta chains drawn from one sample of a study of identical twins. Each CDR3 protein is one row after TCRdb ran MiXCR on the 5' RACE reads. The sample has 600,000 to 700,000 distinct CDR3 sequences, 20% to 25% seen once; the top ten hold roughly 4%. This sample also belongs to another study, concerning T cells expressing NK-cell markers.

Source material: PBMCs. These receptors came from a woman aged 18-35 years in good health. The CDR3 runs from the conserved cysteine through the conserved F or W. D genes are given only for firm matches. Some rows mark clone size as missing; the rest say once, few, many or name a class of expanded clone.

clone_size j_call v_call d_call cdr3_nt cdr3_aa
NA TRBJ1-5 TRBV19 NA TGTGCCAGTAGTATGGTGGGGTTTGAGCCCCAGCATTTT CASSMVGFEPQHF
NA TRBJ2-3 TRBV20-1 NA TGCAGTGCAAAAGGGGGTGATCCGAACGCAGATACGCAGTATTTT CSAKGGDPNADTQYF
few TRBJ2-1 TRBV20-1 TRBD1 TGCAGTGCTAGCGCCGGGACAGGGTGGAATGAGCAGTTCTTC CSASAGTGWNEQFF
few TRBJ1-2 TRBV6-1 NA TGTGCCAGCAGTGAATATGTGGAGGGCTACACCTTC CASSEYVEGYTF
NA TRBJ2-7 TRBV6-5 NA TGTGCCAGCAGTTACTCGGCAGGTTACTACGAGCAGTACTTC CASSYSAGYYEQYF
NA TRBJ2-1 TRBV29-1 NA TGCAGCGTTGAAGAGGGTGGGAATTACTACAATGAGCAGTTCTTC CSVEEGGNYYNEQFF
NA TRBJ2-7 TRBV20-1 TRBD2 TGCAGTGCTAGGGCTCCGGGACTAGCGGGGGGAAGCTCCTACGAGCAGTACTTC CSARAPGLAGGSSYEQYF
NA TRBJ2-1 TRBV20-1 NA TGCAGTGCTAGCGACCTAGTGTACAATGAGCAGTTCTTC CSASDLVYNEQFF
few TRBJ2-7 TRBV10-3 NA TGTGCCATCTCCTCCAGCTTTTCCTACGAGCAGTACTTC CAISSSFSYEQYF
few TRBJ1-1 TRBV29-1 NA TGCAGCGTTGTGTGGGTCATGAACACTGAAGCTTTCTTT CSVVWVMNTEAFF
NA TRBJ2-4 TRBV20-1 NA TGCAGTGCTACCAATTCGGCCAAAAACATTCAGTACTTC CSATNSAKNIQYF
few TRBJ1-1 TRBV29-1 NA TGCAGCGCGTCGGCGATCAACACTGAAGCTTTCTTT CSASAINTEAFF
few TRBJ2-7 TRBV7-2 NA TGTGCCAGCAGCTTAGGTGGGTCGCAGGGATACGAGCAGTACTTC CASSLGGSQGYEQYF
many TRBJ2-3 TRBV29-1 TRBD1 TGCAGCGTGAACGACAGGGGGCTGACAGATACGCAGTATTTT CSVNDRGLTDTQYF
NA TRBJ1-2 TRBV9 NA TGTGCCAGCAGCGTAGAGGGGCGGAAGGCATCTACCTATGGCTACACCTTC CASSVEGRKASTYGYTF
few TRBJ2-2 TRBV6-5 NA TGTGCCAGCAGTTACTCGATAACCGGGGAGCTGTTTTTT CASSYSITGELFF
few TRBJ2-1 TRBV5-6 TRBD2 TGTGCCAGCAGCGGGCCAGCGGGGGGAGGGTCCTACAATGAGCAGTTCTTC CASSGPAGGGSYNEQFF
NA TRBJ2-2 TRBV25-1 TRBD2 TGTGCCAGCAGTGAACGAGCGGGAGGAGGCACCGGGGAGCTGTTTTTT CASSERAGGGTGELFF
many TRBJ2-1 TRBV2 TRBD2 TGTGCCAGCCTAGCGGGAGGTTATGAGCAGTTCTTC CASLAGGYEQFF
NA TRBJ2-1 TRBV9 NA TGTGCCAGCAGCCCTACTAACCGGGATGAGCAGTTCTTC CASSPTNRDEQFF
NA TRBJ2-5 TRBV15 NA TGTGCCACCAGCAGAGTCAGAATTCCTCGGGAGAACCAGTACTTC CATSRVRIPRENQYF
few TRBJ1-6 TRBV20-1 NA TGCAGTGCTAGAGAAAGGCAAGTTAATTCACCCCTCCACTTT CSARERQVNSPLHF
NA TRBJ2-1 TRBV9 NA TGTGCCAGCAGCACGTCCGGGACGCGGACCAATGAGCAGTTCTTC CASSTSGTRTNEQFF
NA TRBJ2-3 TRBV3-1 NA TGTGCCAGCAGCCAAGAGTTGCTCAGCAGGTCCGATACGCAGTATTTT CASSQELLSRSDTQYF
many TRBJ2-5 TRBV20-1 TRBD2 TGCAGTGCCCCCCTGGGTTTAGCGGGGGGACAAGAGACCCAGTACTTC CSAPLGLAGGQETQYF
once TRBJ2-5 TRBV7-9 NA TGTGCCAGCAGTCTGAGAACGGACCTAGAGACCCAGTACTTC CASSLRTDLETQYF
many TRBJ1-1 TRBV12-3/TRBV12-4 NA TGTGCCAGCAGTTTAGAATGGAACACTGAAGCTTTCTTT CASSLEWNTEAFF
NA TRBJ1-6 TRBV27 TRBD1 TGTGCCAGCAGCCTAGCAGTACAGGGGAGTAGTCCACCCCTCCACTTT CASSLAVQGSSPPLHF
many TRBJ2-7 TRBV20-1 NA TGCAGTGCTAGAGGGCAGGGGCGCGAGCAGTACTTC CSARGQGREQYF
NA TRBJ2-7 TRBV12-5 NA TGTGCTAGTGGCCGGCATAACTACGAGCAGTACTTC CASGRHNYEQYF
many TRBJ2-7 TRBV5-1 NA TGCGCCAGCAAGTTCTCATGGGGCGGGACCACCTACGAGCAGTACTTC CASKFSWGGTTYEQYF
NA TRBJ1-4 TRBV6-1 NA TGTGCCAGCAGAGCCGGGGGCGCGGATGTAAAACTGTTTTTT CASRAGGADVKLFF
few TRBJ2-1 TRBV12-3/TRBV12-4 TRBD2 TGTGCCAGCAGTTTGACCCCAGGACTAGCGGGGGCTCCGAGCTCCTACAATGAGCAGTTCTTC CASSLTPGLAGAPSSYNEQFF
few TRBJ2-3 TRBV4-1 TRBD2 TGCGCCAGCAGCCGCTTAATACTTATGGAGCGGGGGTTCTTAGGTACGCAGTATTTT CASSRLILMERGFLGTQYF
NA TRBJ1-2 TRBV9 NA TGTGCCAGCAGCGTAGACTCAGGGAACAACTATGGCTACACCTTC CASSVDSGNNYGYTF
NA TRBJ2-7 TRBV27 NA TGTGCCAGCAGACAAGACAGGTTATCCTACGAGCAGTACTTC CASRQDRLSYEQYF
few TRBJ2-7 TRBV6-1 TRBD1 TGTGCCATCTCCAGGGGGACAGCCTACGAGCAGTACTTC CAISRGTAYEQYF
NA TRBJ2-3 TRBV20-1 NA TGCAGTGCTAGGTCGCCGGACGGCGCGCGCACAGATACGCAGTATTTT CSARSPDGARTDTQYF
NA TRBJ2-5 TRBV12-3/TRBV12-4 NA TGTGCCAGCAGGAGGACATCGACGGCAGAGACCCAGTACTTC CASRRTSTAETQYF
few TRBJ1-2 TRBV7-2 TRBD1 TGTGCCAGCAGCTTTGGGGACAGGGAGAGCGGCTACACCTTC CASSFGDRESGYTF
NA TRBJ2-1 TRBV9 TRBD2 TGTGCCAGCAGCTCGCGGGGGACCCCAGGCGGTGAGCAGTTCTTC CASSSRGTPGGEQFF
few TRBJ2-1 TRBV5-1 NA TGCGCCAGCAGCTTAGGGGACATCTACAATGAGCAGTTCTTC CASSLGDIYNEQFF
few TRBJ2-7 TRBV27 NA TGTGCCAGCAGTTTTATGAGGGGGGGTGGCTACGAGCAGTACTTC CASSFMRGGGYEQYF
NA TRBJ1-6 TRBV12-3/TRBV12-4 TRBD1 TGTGCCAGCAGAACCCAGGGGGCAAGTAATTCACCCCTCCACTTT CASRTQGASNSPLHF
few TRBJ2-7 TRBV7-9 NA TGTGCCAGCAGCTCCGAGGACTATTCTGGAACCTACGAGCAGTACTTC CASSSEDYSGTYEQYF
NA TRBJ1-5 TRBV20-1 NA TGCAGTGCTAGGGGGCCGGGACACAATCAGCCCCAGCATTTT CSARGPGHNQPQHF
once TRBJ2-5 TRBV20-1 NA TGCAGTGCTAGAGATAGTCAGGGAAAAGAGACCCAGTACTTC CSARDSQGKETQYF
many TRBJ2-7 TRBV25-1 NA TGTGCCAGCAGTGGAGGGGACACCTCCTACGAGCAGTACTTC CASSGGDTSYEQYF
NA TRBJ2-7 TRBV12-3/TRBV12-4 NA TGTGCCAGCAGTTTACGACTAAGCTCCTACGAGCAGTACTTC CASSLRLSSYEQYF
NA TRBJ2-3 TRBV12-3/TRBV12-4 NA TGTGCCACAAAGTTGGCGGCAGATACGCAGTATTTT CATKLAADTQYF
NA TRBJ2-3 TRBV20-1 TRBD2 TGCAGTGCTAGAGATACTCTAGCGGGATTTAGTGCGCAGTATTTT CSARDTLAGFSAQYF
few TRBJ2-3 TRBV20-1 NA TGCAGTGCTAGAGATCCGGGACTTCCCCTCACGGATACGCAGTATTTT CSARDPGLPLTDTQYF
NA TRBJ2-3 TRBV5-1 NA TGCGCCAGCAGCTTGGGCACAGGGTGGCCCACAGATACGCAGTATTTT CASSLGTGWPTDTQYF
once TRBJ2-2 TRBV5-6 NA TGTGCCAGCAGCTTGGTATGGGCAGGGGAGGAAGTGAACACCGGGGAGCTGTTTTTT CASSLVWAGEEVNTGELFF
many TRBJ2-3 TRBV5-1 TRBD2 TGTGCCAGCAGCCCTGGGACTAGCGGGAGGACAGATACGCAGTATTTT CASSPGTSGRTDTQYF
NA TRBJ1-4 TRBV20-1 NA TGCAGTGTGCCAGGGTTTCCTGAAAAACTGTTTTTT CSVPGFPEKLFF
few TRBJ2-1 TRBV6-5 NA TGTGCCAGCAGTCCCCGGTTCGATGAGCAGTTCTTC CASSPRFDEQFF